A selection of T cell receptor beta chains follows, all from one sample in a study of CD8 T cells in ankylosing spondylitis. TCRdb fed the 5' RACE reads into MiXCR, producing one record per CDR3 protein. The sample consists of some 800,000 distinct CDR3 sequences, 12% of them appearing once. Sequencing was done on a sample of blood, either unsorted or a sorted T cell fraction (not recorded which). The source of these receptors is a male donor with ankylosing spondylitis. Both conserved end residues are part of each CDR3. Each record gives: clone size, V gene, J gene, D gene, CDR3 DNA, CDR3 protein. The D gene is left open where the match is weak. Clone size is given for some rows only: seen once, a few or many times, or a class if the clone is expanded.

>many|TRBV12-3/TRBV12-4|TRBJ2-2|TRBD2
TGTGCCAGCCTAAAGCGGGAACGAGGCGGGGAGCTGTTTTTT
CASLKRERGGELFF
>NA|TRBV20-1|TRBJ2-5|TRBD2
TGCAGTGCTTCGCTAGCGGTAGGGGAGACCCAGTACTTC
CSASLAVGETQYF
>NA|TRBV7-9|TRBJ2-2|NA
TGTGCCATCAATACTGGTGGGACCGGGGAGCTGTTTTTT
CAINTGGTGELFF
>once|TRBV20-1|TRBJ2-2|TRBD1
TGCAGTGTACAGGGGTTGGGGGAGCTGTTTTTT
CSVQGLGELFF
>few|TRBV7-2|TRBJ2-1|TRBD2
TGTGCCAGCAGCTTATCTACTAGCGGGGGAACCAATGAGCAGTTCTTC
CASSLSTSGGTNEQFF
>NA|TRBV6-8|TRBJ2-1|TRBD2
TGTGCCAGCATCTGCCCTTGGGGTGGCCCGGGACTAGCGTGGGGGGAGCAGTTCTTC
CASICPWGGPGLAWGEQFF
>few|TRBV27|TRBJ2-7|NA
TGTGCCAGCAGATCAAACAGGGGGGGGTACGAGCAGTACTTC
CASRSNRGGYEQYF
>few|TRBV20-1|TRBJ2-7|TRBD2
TGCAGTGCTAGAAAGGGGACTATTGCCTACGAGCAGTACTTC
CSARKGTIAYEQYF
>few|TRBV6-1|TRBJ1-5|TRBD1
TGTGCCAGCAGTGGGGACAGTGGGTATCAGCCCCAGCATTTT
CASSGDSGYQPQHF
>NA|TRBV19|TRBJ2-1|NA
TGTGCCAGTATCAGGGACACGAGGGGCCTACCGCCTACAATGAGGGAAAGTGATGAGCAGTTCTTC
CASIRDTRGLPPTMRESDEQFF
>NA|TRBV20-1|TRBJ2-1|NA
TGCAGTGCTAGAGAAGGGGGGGCTTTCAATGAGCAGTTCTTC
CSAREGGAFNEQFF
>many|TRBV18|TRBJ2-7|TRBD2
TGTGCCAGCTCACCAAAGGTCGGACTAGCGACCGAGCAGTACTTC
CASSPKVGLATEQYF
>many|TRBV29-1|TRBJ2-5|NA
TGCAGCGTTGAATTTGGGGGAGAGACCCAGTACTTC
CSVEFGGETQYF
>NA|TRBV4-2|TRBJ2-5|TRBD1
TGTGCCAGCAGCCAAGTGGGGGGACAGGACCAAGAGACCCAGTACTTC
CASSQVGGQDQETQYF
>many|TRBV20-1|TRBJ2-7|NA
TGCAGTGCTCCTCAGCGCCGCGAGCAGTACTTC
CSAPQRREQYF
>NA|TRBV5-5|TRBJ2-3|TRBD1
TGTGCCAGCAGCTTCGTGACAGGGTTGCAAGATACGCAGTATTTT
CASSFVTGLQDTQYF
>NA|TRBV4-2|TRBJ2-7|TRBD2
TGTGCCAGCAGCCCAACCCACCGGGCTAGCGGGGGGTCCTACGAGCAGTACTTC
CASSPTHRASGGSYEQYF
>many|TRBV4-2|TRBJ2-7|NA
TGTGCCAGCAGCCAAGGTCACAGCTTTGTCTACGAGCAGTACTTC
CASSQGHSFVYEQYF
>few|TRBV6-2/TRBV6-3|TRBJ2-5|TRBD2
TGTGCCAGCAGTCAGCGGGGAGGGGTCGAGACCCAGTACTTC
CASSQRGGVETQYF
>NA|TRBV6-2/TRBV6-3|TRBJ1-5|TRBD1
TGTGCCAGCAGTTCCCGACAGGGGTATCATCAGCCCCAGCATTTT
CASSSRQGYHQPQHF
>few|TRBV6-2/TRBV6-3|TRBJ2-1|NA
TGTGCCAGCAGTTACTTACAGGGATGGCAGTTCTTC
CASSYLQGWQFF
>few|TRBV5-1|TRBJ2-2|NA
TGCGCCAGCAGCGCCCCTGACAGCGCCGGGGAGCTGTTTTTT
CASSAPDSAGELFF
>many|TRBV20-1|TRBJ1-4|NA
TGCAGTGCTAGAGATATGGCGCCGCCTGATAATGAAAAACTGTTTTTT
CSARDMAPPDNEKLFF
>NA|TRBV28|TRBJ1-3|NA
TGTGCCAGCAGTTTATACACCATATATTTT
CASSLYTIYF